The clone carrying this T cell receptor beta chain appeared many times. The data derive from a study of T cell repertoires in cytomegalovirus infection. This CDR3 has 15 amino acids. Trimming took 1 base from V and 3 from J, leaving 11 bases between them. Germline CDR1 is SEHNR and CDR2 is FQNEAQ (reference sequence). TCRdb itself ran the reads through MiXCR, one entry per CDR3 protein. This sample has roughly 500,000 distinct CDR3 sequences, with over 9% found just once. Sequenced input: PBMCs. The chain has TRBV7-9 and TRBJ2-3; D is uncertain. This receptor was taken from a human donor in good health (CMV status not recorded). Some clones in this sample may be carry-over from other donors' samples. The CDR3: CASSLEAEGTDTQYF. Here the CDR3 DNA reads TGTGCCAGCAGCTTAGAGGCTGAAGGGACAGATACGCAGTATTTT.